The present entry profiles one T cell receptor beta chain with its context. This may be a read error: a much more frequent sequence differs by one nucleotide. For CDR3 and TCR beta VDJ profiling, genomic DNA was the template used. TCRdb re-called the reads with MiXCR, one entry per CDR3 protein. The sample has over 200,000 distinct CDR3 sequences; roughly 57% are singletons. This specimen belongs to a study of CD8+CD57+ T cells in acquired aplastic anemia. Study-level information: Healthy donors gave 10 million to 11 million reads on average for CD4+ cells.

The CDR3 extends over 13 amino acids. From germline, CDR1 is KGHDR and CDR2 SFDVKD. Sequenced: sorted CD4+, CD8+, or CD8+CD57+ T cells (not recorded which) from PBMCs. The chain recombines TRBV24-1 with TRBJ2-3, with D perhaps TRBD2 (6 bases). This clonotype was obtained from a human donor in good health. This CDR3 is CASSGGGKDAQYF. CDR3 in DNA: TGTGCCTCCAGTGGGGGAGGTAAGGATGCGCAGTATTTT.